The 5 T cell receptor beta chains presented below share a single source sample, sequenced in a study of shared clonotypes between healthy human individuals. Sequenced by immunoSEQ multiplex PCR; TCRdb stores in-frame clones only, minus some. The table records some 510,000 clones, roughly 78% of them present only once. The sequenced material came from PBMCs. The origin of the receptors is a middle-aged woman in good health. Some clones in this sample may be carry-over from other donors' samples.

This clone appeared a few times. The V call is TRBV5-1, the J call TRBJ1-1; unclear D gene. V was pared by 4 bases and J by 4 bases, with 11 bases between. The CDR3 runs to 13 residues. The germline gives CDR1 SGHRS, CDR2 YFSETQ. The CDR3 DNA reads TGCGCCAGCAGCGTAATGAGGAGCACTGAAGCTTTCTTT. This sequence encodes CASSVMRSTEAFF.

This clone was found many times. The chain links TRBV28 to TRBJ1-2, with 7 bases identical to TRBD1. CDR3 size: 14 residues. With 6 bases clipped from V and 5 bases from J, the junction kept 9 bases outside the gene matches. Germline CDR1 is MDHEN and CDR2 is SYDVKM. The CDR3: CASSNRGRGYGYTF. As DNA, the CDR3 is TGTGCCAGCAGCAATAGGGGGCGCGGGTATGGCTACACCTTC.

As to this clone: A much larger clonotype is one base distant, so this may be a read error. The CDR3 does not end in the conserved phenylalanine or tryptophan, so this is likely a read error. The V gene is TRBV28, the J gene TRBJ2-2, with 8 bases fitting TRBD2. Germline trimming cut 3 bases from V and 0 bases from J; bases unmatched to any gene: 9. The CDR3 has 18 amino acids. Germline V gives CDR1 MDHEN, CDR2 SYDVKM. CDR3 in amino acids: CASSFPRAGLANTGELFS. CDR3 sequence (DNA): TGTGCCAGCAGTTTTCCCCGGGCGGGACTAGCGAACACCGGGGAGCTGTTTTCT.

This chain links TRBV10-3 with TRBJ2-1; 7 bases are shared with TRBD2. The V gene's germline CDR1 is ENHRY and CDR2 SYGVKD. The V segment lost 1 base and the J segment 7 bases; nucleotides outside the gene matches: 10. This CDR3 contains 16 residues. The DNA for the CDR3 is TGTGCCATCAGTGAGTTGTGGGCTAGCGGCATGAATGAGCAGTTCTTC. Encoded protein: CAISELWASGMNEQFF.

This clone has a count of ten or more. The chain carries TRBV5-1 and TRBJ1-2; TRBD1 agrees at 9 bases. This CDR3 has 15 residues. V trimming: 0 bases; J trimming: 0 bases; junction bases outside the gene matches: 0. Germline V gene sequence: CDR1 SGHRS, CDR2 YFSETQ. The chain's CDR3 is CASSLGDRANYGYTF. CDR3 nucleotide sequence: TGCGCCAGCAGCTTGGGGGACAGGGCTAACTATGGCTACACCTTC.